This T cell receptor beta chain was recovered during a study of identical twins. Study-wide results and limits: The models gave estimates that fell short of the out-of-frame TCR alpha sharing seen in monozygotic twins. Insertions were fewer in abundant cord blood beta clonotypes, whereas memory repertoires showed none of this pattern. Out-of-frame alpha sequences that twins shared showed excess low generation probability.

The CDR3 sequence is 20 residues long. With V trimmed by 7 bases and J by 6 bases, 24 bases remained unmatched. Germline lookup yields CDR1 MDHEN and CDR2 SYDVKM. This clonotype was observed a few times. Its specificity is unknown. TCRdb re-called the 5' RACE reads with MiXCR, one entry per CDR3 protein. The table has around 680,000 distinct CDR3 sequences, over 8.5% seen once; the top ten hold roughly 0.97%. The sample was also reused in another study, on yellow fever vaccine responses in identical twins.

This receptor was identified in a woman aged 18-29 years in good health. The chain combines TRBV28 with TRBJ1-4; 9 bases fit TRBD1. The sample was PBMCs. In nucleotides, the CDR3 is TGTGCCAGCACCTCACGGGGGCAGGGAACAGGGGGCCGCCCGGATGAAAAACTGTTTTTT. Protein: CASTSRGQGTGGRPDEKLFF.